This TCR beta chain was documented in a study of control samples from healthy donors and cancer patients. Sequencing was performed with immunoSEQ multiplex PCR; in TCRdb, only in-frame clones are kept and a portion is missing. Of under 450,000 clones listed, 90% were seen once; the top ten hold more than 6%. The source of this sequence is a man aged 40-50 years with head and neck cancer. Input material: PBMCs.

CDR3 sequence: CASSQNPSTDTQYF. The CDR3 DNA reads TGTGCCAGCAGCCAAAATCCTTCCACAGATACGCAGTATTTT. J is TRBJ2-3 and V is TRBV3-1 (or the pseudogene TRBV3-2); D unresolved. Germline V gene data show CDR1 as LGHDT and CDR2 as YNNKEL (reference sequence). The germline V and J ends were trimmed by 2 bases and 2 bases, with 8 bases remaining between them. There are 14 residues in the CDR3.